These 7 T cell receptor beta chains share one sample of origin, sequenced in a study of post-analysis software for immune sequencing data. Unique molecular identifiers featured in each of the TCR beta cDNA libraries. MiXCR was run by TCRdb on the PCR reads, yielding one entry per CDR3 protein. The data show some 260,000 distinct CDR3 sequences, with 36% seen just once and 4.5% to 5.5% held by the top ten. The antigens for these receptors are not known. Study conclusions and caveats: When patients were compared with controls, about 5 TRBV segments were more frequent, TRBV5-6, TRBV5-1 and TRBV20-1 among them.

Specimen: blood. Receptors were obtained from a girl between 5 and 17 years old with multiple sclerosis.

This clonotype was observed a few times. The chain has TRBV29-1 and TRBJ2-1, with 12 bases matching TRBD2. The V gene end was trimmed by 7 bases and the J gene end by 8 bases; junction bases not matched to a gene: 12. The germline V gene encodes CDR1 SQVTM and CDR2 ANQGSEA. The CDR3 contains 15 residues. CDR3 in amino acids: CSGDPGLAGSHEQFF. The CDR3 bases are TGCAGCGGAGACCCAGGACTAGCGGGGAGCCATGAGCAGTTCTTC.

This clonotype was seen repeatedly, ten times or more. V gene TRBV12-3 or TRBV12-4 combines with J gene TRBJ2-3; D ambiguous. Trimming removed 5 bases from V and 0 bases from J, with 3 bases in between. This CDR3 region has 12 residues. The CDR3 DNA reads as TGTGCCAGCAGTCCTAGCACAGATACGCAGTATTTT. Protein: CASSPSTDTQYF.

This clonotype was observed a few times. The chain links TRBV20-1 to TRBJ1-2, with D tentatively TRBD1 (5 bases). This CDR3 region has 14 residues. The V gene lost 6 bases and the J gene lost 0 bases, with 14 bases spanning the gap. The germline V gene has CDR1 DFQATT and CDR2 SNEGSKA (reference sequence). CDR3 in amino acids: CSALGERANYGYTF. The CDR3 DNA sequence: TGCAGTGCCCTGGGGGAAAGGGCTAACTATGGCTACACCTTC.

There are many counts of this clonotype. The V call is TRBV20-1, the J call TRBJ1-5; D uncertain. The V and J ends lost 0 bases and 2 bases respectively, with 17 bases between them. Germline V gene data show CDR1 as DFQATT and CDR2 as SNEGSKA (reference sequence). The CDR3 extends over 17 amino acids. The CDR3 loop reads CSARDRTRGIGNQPQHF. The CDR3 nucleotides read TGCAGTGCTAGAGATAGGACCCGGGGAATAGGCAATCAGCCCCAGCATTTT.

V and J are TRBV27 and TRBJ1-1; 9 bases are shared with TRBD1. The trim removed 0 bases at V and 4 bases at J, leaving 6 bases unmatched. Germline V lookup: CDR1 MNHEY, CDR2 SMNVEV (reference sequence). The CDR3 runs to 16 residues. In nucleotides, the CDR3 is TGTGCCAGCAGTTTATCCGGGACAGGGAGGGGCACTGAAGCTTTCTTT. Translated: CASSLSGTGRGTEAFF.

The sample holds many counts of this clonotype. CDR3 protein: CSARTQGGPGSEQFF. The CDR3 DNA follows: TGCAGTGCTAGAACCCAAGGAGGGCCGGGGAGTGAGCAGTTCTTC. The chain combines TRBV20-1 with TRBJ2-1, with D possibly TRBD2 on 6 matching bases. The CDR3 has 15 amino acids. Germline lookup yields CDR1 DFQATT and CDR2 SNEGSKA (reference sequence). Trimming left V 2 bases short and J 9 bases short, with 20 bases between.

CDR3 nucleotide sequence: TGTGCCACCAGGATTCCCCAGGAGGAGACAGATACGCAGTATTTT. It is translated as CATRIPQEETDTQYF. This chain links TRBV24-1 with TRBJ2-3; possibly TRBD2 for D (5 bases). The V and J ends lost 7 bases and 3 bases respectively, with 16 bases between them. Germline assignment: CDR1 KGHDR and CDR2 SFDVKD. The CDR3 is 15 amino acids.